The rows below give T cell receptor beta chains drawn from one sample of a study of T cells in Graves' hyperthyroidism and ophthalmopathy. TCRdb reprocessed the multiplex PCR reads with MiXCR, giving one entry per CDR3 protein. The sample lists 640,000 or so distinct CDR3 sequences, about 14% occurring once. The specimen sequenced was blood. These receptors were obtained from a woman under 30 with Graves' ophthalmopathy. Both conserved end residues are part of each CDR3. D genes are given only for firm matches. Size tells how often a clone was seen (once, few, many) or the class of an expanded clone, and some rows leave it out.

few,15,TRBV19,TRBJ2-7,-,TGTGCCAGTAGTATAGCCCAGGGCGTCTCCTACGAGCAGTACTTC,CASSIAQGVSYEQYF
many,14,TRBV6-1,TRBJ2-7,-,TGTGCCAGCAGGGCAAGGGGATCCTCCTACGAGCAGTACTTC,CASRARGSSYEQYF
many,19,TRBV12-3/TRBV12-4,TRBJ2-1,TRBD1,TGTGCCAGCAGTTTCTGGACAGGGAAACTTCATACCGTCTACAATGAGCAGTTCTTC,CASSFWTGKLHTVYNEQFF
-,17,TRBV3-1,TRBJ2-3,TRBD2,TGTGCCAGCAGCCCACCTTCGGCGGGAGCGATGGCAGATACGCAGTATTTT,CASSPPSAGAMADTQYF
few,16,TRBV5-1,TRBJ2-3,-,TGTGCCAGCAGCCTGTTGGGTCCCCGGGGCACAGATACGCAGTATTTT,CASSLLGPRGTDTQYF
-,11,TRBV10-3,TRBJ2-7,-,TGTGCCATCGCGGGGAACGAGGAGCAGTACTTC,CAIAGNEEQYF
-,15,TRBV19,TRBJ1-5,TRBD1,TGTGCCAGTTTGCCAACAGGGGTTACCAATCAGCCCCAGCATTTT,CASLPTGVTNQPQHF
many,15,TRBV5-1,TRBJ2-2,-,TGCGCCAGCAGCTTCGCCCAATCGAACACCGGGGAGCTGTTTTTT,CASSFAQSNTGELFF
-,16,TRBV14,TRBJ2-1,TRBD2,TGTGCCAGCAGCCCCCTGCTTAGCGGGAGAGAGAATGAGCAGTTCTTC,CASSPLLSGRENEQFF
few,14,TRBV24-1,TRBJ2-3,-,TGTGCCACGGTGGGGACGGGACTCACAGATACGCAGTATTTT,CATVGTGLTDTQYF
-,16,TRBV10-2,TRBJ2-7,TRBD2,TGCGCCAGCAGTCCTATACTAGCGGGAGGGCCCTACGAGCAGTACTTC,CASSPILAGGPYEQYF
-,13,TRBV9,TRBJ2-7,-,TGTGCCAGCAGCCCCGACAGGAAATACGAGCAGTACTTC,CASSPDRKYEQYF
few,16,TRBV4-1,TRBJ1-1,-,TGCGCCAGCAGCCGCATCTTCGGGCGCCTAGGGGCTGAAGCTTTCTTT,CASSRIFGRLGAEAFF
many,13,TRBV28,TRBJ1-1,-,TGTGCCAGCAGGATACAAGGGGACACTGAAGCTTTCTTT,CASRIQGDTEAFF
many,14,TRBV28,TRBJ1-5,-,TGTGCCAGCAGTTTATGGGGAGGGAATCAGCCCCAGCATTTT,CASSLWGGNQPQHF
many,15,TRBV6-1,TRBJ2-7,TRBD1,TGTGCCAGCAGCACATTTGACAGGGGTGTGGGTGAGCAGTACTTC,CASSTFDRGVGEQYF
-,15,TRBV11-2,TRBJ2-5,-,TGTGCCAGCAGCTTAGATTCTTGGTACCAAGAGACCCAGTACTTC,CASSLDSWYQETQYF
-,13,TRBV27,TRBJ2-1,-,TGTGCCAGCAGCCCCTTCGAGGGGAATGAGCAGTTCTTC,CASSPFEGNEQFF
-,15,TRBV19,TRBJ1-5,-,TGTGCCAGTAGTACCCTTAGGGAGGTAAATCAGCCCCAGCATTTT,CASSTLREVNQPQHF
many,12,TRBV12-3/TRBV12-4,TRBJ2-2,-,TGTGCCAGCAGAGGGGTCTCCGGGGAGCTGTTTTTT,CASRGVSGELFF
many,14,TRBV28,TRBJ2-7,TRBD1,TGTGCCAGCAGTACGGGACAGGGGGTCTACGAGCAGTACTTC,CASSTGQGVYEQYF
many,14,TRBV29-1,TRBJ2-3,TRBD2,TGCAGCGTCATACTAGCGGGAGACCCAGATACGCAGTATTTT,CSVILAGDPDTQYF
few,15,TRBV20-1,TRBJ2-5,-,TGCAGTGCGAACCTAGGAGGGGGAGAGTGGGAGACCCAGTACTTC,CSANLGGGEWETQYF
many,16,TRBV28,TRBJ2-5,-,TGTGGGAGCAGTTTCGGGGGGAGGGGGCGAAAAGAGACCCAGTACTTC,CGSSFGGRGRKETQYF
many,14,TRBV3-1,TRBJ1-1,-,TGTGCCAGCAGCCCAAGAGAGACCCGAACTGAAGCTTTCTTT,CASSPRETRTEAFF
many,14,TRBV30,TRBJ2-3,-,TGTGCCTGGAGTAGAACGGGCGGCACAGATACGCAGTATTTT,CAWSRTGGTDTQYF
-,15,TRBV4-1,TRBJ1-5,-,TGCGCCAGCAGCCGCCTCCCTGGGAGCAATCAGCCCCAGCATTTT,CASSRLPGSNQPQHF
-,16,TRBV2,TRBJ2-2,TRBD2,TGTCCCAGCACGCGGGAGGGGGGGGGGAACACCGGGGAGCTGTTTTTT,CPSTREGGGNTGELFF
many,15,TRBV7-3,TRBJ2-1,TRBD2,TGTGCCAGCAGCTTAGGGACTAGCACTTACAATGAGCAGTTCTTC,CASSLGTSTYNEQFF
many,15,TRBV29-1,TRBJ2-4,TRBD2,TGCAGCGTTGAGGTGGGGGGGGTAGCCAAAAACATTCAGTACTTC,CSVEVGGVAKNIQYF
many,15,TRBV27,TRBJ2-1,TRBD2,TGTGCCAGCAGTGGGGGGGGAAATACTTACAATGAGCAGTTCTTC,CASSGGGNTYNEQFF
-,14,TRBV29-1,TRBJ2-4,-,TGCAGCGTTCTACTGAACCTAGCCAAAAACATTCAGTACTTC,CSVLLNLAKNIQYF
many,15,TRBV7-3,TRBJ2-1,-,TGTGCCAGCAGCTTTGTAGGGAGCTCCTACAATGAGCAGTTCTTC,CASSFVGSSYNEQFF
-,12,TRBV19,TRBJ2-7,-,TGTGCCAGTAGTATAGCCGAGAACGAGCAGTACTTC,CASSIAENEQYF
-,17,TRBV5-4,TRBJ2-1,TRBD1,TGTGCCAGCAGCCGGTACCTGGGACAGGGTCGCTACAATGAGCAGTTCTTC,CASSRYLGQGRYNEQFF
many,17,TRBV27,TRBJ2-1,TRBD2,TGTGCCAGCACCCCCTGGACTAGCGGGAGGGACGTCCGTGAGCAGTTCTTC,CASTPWTSGRDVREQFF
many,14,TRBV27,TRBJ2-1,TRBD2,TGTGCCAGCTCCCCCGGGATAGCGGGGAATGAGCAGTTCTTC,CASSPGIAGNEQFF